These 21 T cell receptor beta chains were sequenced from one sample in a study of Graves' ophthalmopathy and Graves' hyperthyroidism. The study amplified TCR beta CDR3 regions using RNA transcripts. The library came from an HTBI-primed first-round RT-PCR and a second-round multiplex PCR. Via MiXCR, TCRdb re-called the multiplex PCR reads, giving one row per CDR3 protein. Here the sample spans about 740,000 distinct CDR3 sequences, 35% to 50% being singletons. The sequencing sample was made of peripheral blood. The receptor source for this set is an adult man with Graves' ophthalmopathy.

Concerning this clonotype: A much larger clone lies one base from this, so it may be a read error. This rearrangement joins TRBV2 to TRBJ1-1; D is ambiguous. The CDR3 totals 15 residues. Looked up from germline, CDR1 is SNHLY and CDR2 is FYNNEI. The CDR3: CASGEAYVGYSEAFF. The CDR3 coding sequence is TGTGCCAGCGGTGAAGCCTACGTGGGGTACTCTGAAGCTTTCTTT.

There are many counts of this clonotype. The V and J genes are TRBV20-1 and TRBJ1-1, with 7 bases fitting TRBD1. The CDR3 sequence is 11 residues long. Germline V gives CDR1 DFQATT, CDR2 SNEGSKA (reference sequence). J lost 14 bases, V lost 6 bases, and 12 bases had no gene match. CDR3 sequence: CSALLRQGSFF. CDR3 in DNA: TGCAGTGCCCTACTCCGACAGGGAAGCTTCTTT.

This clonotype was picked up many times. The CDR3, as DNA: TGTGCCAGCAGTGAAGCCGACTACCGGACGTCCCAGTACTTC. Amino acids: CASSEADYRTSQYF. V is TRBV6-1 and J is TRBJ2-5; perhaps TRBD2 as D (5 bases). The CDR3 sequence is 14 residues long. Per the germline V gene, CDR1 is MNHNS and CDR2 is SASEGT. With 0 bases removed from V and 9 bases from J, the gap between germline ends came to 14 bases.

This clonotype showed up many times. The CDR3 nucleotides are TGTGCCAGCAGCTGGACGCCAGGGGGCAATCAGCCCCAGCATTTT. Translated, it gives CASSWTPGGNQPQHF. This chain links TRBV7-8 with TRBJ1-5; D possibly corresponds to TRBD1 (6 bases). CDR1 is SGHVS and CDR2 is FQNEAQ in the germline V gene. V dropped 4 bases and J dropped 2 bases, with 12 bases sitting between them. This CDR3 contains 15 residues.

The rearrangement uses TRBV7-8 and TRBJ1-3, with D uncertain. Germline V CDR1 and CDR2: SGHVS, FQNEAQ. Deletions cut 5 bases from V and 4 bases from J, with 9 bases between. The CDR3 covers 13 residues. The CDR3 region is CASSKRQGNTIYF. Here the CDR3 DNA reads TGTGCCAGCAGCAAACGCCAAGGAAACACCATATATTTT.

Regarding this clonotype: At one of its ends the junction is not consistent with the germline gene, which may arise from a read error. V gene TRBV7-9 combines with J gene TRBJ2-7, with 8 bases aligning to TRBD2. The CDR3 is 14 amino acids. Germline V lookup: CDR1 SEHNR, CDR2 FQNEAQ (reference sequence). CDR3 bases: TGTGCCAGCAAATCGACTTCACAAAGCGGGAGTACGTTCTTC. Protein: CASKSTSQSGSTFF.

This clonotype occurred a few times. The gene calls are TRBV20-1 and TRBJ1-2; D possibly corresponds to TRBD1 (6 bases). The CDR3 loop spans 14 amino acids. Per germline, CDR1 DFQATT and CDR2 SNEGSKA (reference sequence). V lost 6 bases and J lost 1, with 15 bases in between. The CDR3 sequence: CSAAGTLINYGYTF. In DNA, the CDR3 is TGCAGTGCCGCCGGGACACTGATTAACTATGGCTACACCTTC.

This clonotype was seen a handful of times. The chain joins TRBV11-2 to TRBJ2-2, with D perhaps TRBD2 (6 bases). The CDR3 covers 16 residues. Looked up from germline, CDR1 is SGHAT and CDR2 is FQNNGV. V lost 0 bases and J lost 3, with 11 bases in between. The CDR3 loop is CASSLEGGADTGELFF. The DNA for the CDR3 is TGTGCCAGCAGCTTAGAAGGAGGGGCCGACACCGGGGAGCTGTTTTTT.

This clonotype has more than one count but fewer than ten. The chain couples TRBV10-2 to TRBJ1-5, with D possibly matching TRBD1 (5 bases). Trimming shortened V by 0 bases and J by 7 bases, and 7 bases separated the two germline ends. Germline V gene data show CDR1 as WSHSY and CDR2 as SAAADI. The CDR3 is made up of 13 amino acids. CDR3: CASSESGVQPQHF. The DNA for the CDR3 is TGCGCCAGCAGTGAGTCAGGGGTGCAGCCCCAGCATTTT.

This clonotype was detected only a few times. The chain is built from TRBV24-1 and TRBJ1-4, with 8 bases identical to TRBD1. The V gene's germline CDR1 is KGHDR and CDR2 SFDVKD. The CDR3 is 14 residues long. V lost 11 bases, J lost 8 bases, and 12 bases stayed unmatched. The CDR3 sequence: CASGNRGGIEKLFF. For the CDR3, the DNA is TGTGCCAGCGGAAACAGGGGGGGTATAGAAAAACTGTTTTTT.

This chain joins TRBV6-4 and TRBJ2-7; possibly TRBD2 for D (6 bases). Trimming stripped 3 bases from V and 6 bases from J, with 12 bases between. From germline, CDR1 is MRHNA and CDR2 SNTAGT. This CDR3 contains 13 residues. The CDR3 DNA reads TGTGCCAGCAGTGAGGAGGCGGAGGGCGAGCAGTACTTC. It yields the protein CASSEEAEGEQYF.

The table lists this clonotype with a few counts. The chain combines TRBV7-9 with TRBJ2-7; D remains ambiguous. V was pared by 5 bases and J by 3 bases, with 11 bases between. This CDR3 is built from 13 residues. Germline assignment: CDR1 SEHNR and CDR2 FQNEAQ (reference sequence). Here the CDR3 DNA reads TGTGCCAGCAGCACCCGGGCAAACTACGAGCAGTACTTC. Residues: CASSTRANYEQYF. The entire variable domain, with the rest obtained from reference TRBV7-9 and TRBJ2-7, is as follows: DTGVSQNPRHKITKRGQNVTFRCDPISEHNRLYWYRQTLGQGPEFLTYFQNEAQLEKSRLLSDRFSAERPKGSFSTLEIQRTEQGDSAMYLCASSTRANYEQYFGPGTRLTVT.

This clonotype was recorded many times. J is TRBJ1-2 and V is TRBV7-9, with 9 positions matching TRBD1. The length of the CDR3 is 15 residues. V was clipped by 5 bases and J by 4 bases; unmatched bases: 8. The germline CDR1 and CDR2 sequences are SEHNR and FQNEAQ (reference sequence). CDR3 bases: TGTGCCAGCAGCGCTAGAGGACAGGGGATCTATGGCTACACCTTC. This sequence encodes CASSARGQGIYGYTF. Filled out from reference TRBV7-9 and TRBJ1-2, the complete variable domain reads DTGVSQNPRHKITKRGQNVTFRCDPISEHNRLYWYRQTLGQGPEFLTYFQNEAQLEKSRLLSDRFSAERPKGSFSTLEIQRTEQGDSAMYLCASSARGQGIYGYTFGSGTRLTVV.

This rearrangement joins TRBV15 to TRBJ2-7, with D possibly TRBD2 on 6 matching bases. CDR3 length: 16 residues. The germline CDR1 and CDR2 sequences are LNHNV and YYDKDF (reference sequence). V was trimmed by 0 bases and J by 0 bases, leaving 12 bases between them. CDR3 sequence (DNA): TGTGCCACCAGCAGAGATGACGTCGGGAGCTCCTACGAGCAGTACTTC. It is translated as CATSRDDVGSSYEQYF. The full variable domain, in which reference TRBV15 and TRBJ2-7 provide the parts outside the CDR3, is DAMVIQNPRYQVTQFGKPVTLSCSQTLNHNVMYWYQQKSSQAPKLLFHYYDKDFNNEADTPDNFQSRRPNTSFCFLDIRSPGLGDTAMYLCATSRDDVGSSYEQYFGPGTRLTVT.

This clonotype showed up just a few times. The CDR3 region is CASSAFGGNTGELFF. The CDR3 DNA is TGTGCCAGCAGCGCCTTCGGGGGCAACACCGGGGAGCTGTTTTTT. The chain combines TRBV7-9 with TRBJ2-2; perhaps D is TRBD1 or TRBD2 (6 bases each). The germline CDR1 and CDR2 sequences are SEHNR and FQNEAQ (reference sequence). The length of the CDR3 is 15 residues. Trimming shortened V by 5 bases and J by 2 bases, and 12 bases separated the two germline ends. The whole variable domain, filled in from reference TRBV7-9 and TRBJ2-2, reads DTGVSQNPRHKITKRGQNVTFRCDPISEHNRLYWYRQTLGQGPEFLTYFQNEAQLEKSRLLSDRFSAERPKGSFSTLEIQRTEQGDSAMYLCASSAFGGNTGELFFGEGSRLTVL.

This clonotype came up a few times. The V and J genes are TRBV19 and TRBJ2-5; D unclear. The CDR3 covers 14 residues. With 9 bases removed from V and 5 bases from J, the gap between germline ends came to 19 bases. Germline V gives CDR1 LNHDA, CDR2 SQIVND (reference sequence). The CDR3 region has the DNA TGTGCCAGCAGTCCCAGCCGAACGAGGGAGACCCAGTACTTC. Its protein product is CASSPSRTRETQYF.

The chain links TRBV11-2 to TRBJ2-5, with D perhaps matching TRBD1 (6 bases). CDR1 SGHAT and CDR2 FQNNGV come from the germline V gene. This CDR3 is 16 amino acids long. V dropped 3 bases and J dropped 5 bases, with 19 bases sitting between them. CDR3 DNA: TGTGCCAGCAGCTTGTCATCGGGACACCAAAGGGAGACCCAGTACTTC. Its translation is CASSLSSGHQRETQYF.

This clonotype has at least ten counts. V gene TRBV7-8 combines with J gene TRBJ1-6; D gene ambiguous. Germline values: CDR1 SGHVS, CDR2 FQNEAQ. V was shortened by 2 bases and J by 5 bases, with 7 bases between the two germline ends. The CDR3 is 14 amino acids. CDR3 coding DNA: TGTGCCAGCAGCTTACTCGATAATAATTCACCCCTCCACTTT. This translates into CASSLLDNNSPLHF.

The chain is built from TRBV2 and TRBJ2-5; D not certain. The V and J ends lost 4 bases and 5 bases respectively, with 8 bases between them. In germline, CDR1 is SNHLY, CDR2 FYNNEI. This CDR3 is built from 12 residues. The CDR3 region is CASSGYDETQYF. The DNA for the CDR3 is TGTGCCAGCAGTGGGTATGATGAGACCCAGTACTTC.

This clonotype showed up just a few times. The rearrangement joins TRBV5-1 to TRBJ2-5; D is possibly TRBD1 (6 bases). This CDR3 region has 15 residues. Germline V CDR1 and CDR2: SGHRS, YFSETQ. With 3 bases removed from V and 0 bases from J, the gap between germline ends came to 12 bases. CDR3 amino acids: CASSSTGQYQETQYF. CDR3 DNA: TGCGCCAGCAGCTCAACAGGGCAGTACCAAGAGACCCAGTACTTC.

V gene TRBV20-1 combines with J gene TRBJ2-7; TRBD1 agrees at 8 bases. The CDR3 runs to 15 residues. Trimming removed 3 bases from V and 2 bases from J; junction bases left unmatched: 9. Germline loops: CDR1 DFQATT, CDR2 SNEGSKA (reference sequence). The CDR3 here is CSARPVTGGTYEQYF. For the CDR3, the DNA is TGCAGTGCTAGGCCCGTAACAGGGGGGACCTACGAGCAGTACTTC.